The 10 T cell receptor beta chains in this list originate from one sample, sequenced in a study of CD8 T cells in ankylosing spondylitis. Study-level results: A motif of eight or nine highly homologous TCR beta variants was seen as apparently characteristic of ankylosing spondylitis blood.

The antigens these receptors bind are not known. TCRdb re-called the 5' RACE reads through MiXCR, storing one row per CDR3 protein. The repertoire consists of around 540,000 distinct CDR3 sequences, with 9.5% to 15% occurring once and the leading ten covering under 7.5%. The sample comprised blood, either unsorted or a sorted T cell fraction (not recorded which). The receptors here all came from a male donor with ankylosing spondylitis.

This clonotype has a single count. A junction boundary mismatches the germline segment, possibly from a read error. This chain links TRBV20-1 with TRBJ2-3; 8 positions agree with TRBD2. The CDR3 runs to 16 residues. Germline CDR1 is DFQATT and CDR2 is SNEGSKA (reference sequence). Written as DNA, the CDR3 is TGCTGTGCTAACTACGCAGCGGGAGTTAGGACAGATACGCAGTATTTT. Translated: CCANYAAGVRTDTQYF.

CDR3 coding DNA: TGTGCCACCAGTGATTTCAAGCCGGACGAGGGGGCGGCTAATGAAAAACTGTTTTTT. It specifies CATSDFKPDEGAANEKLFF. The chain employs TRBV24-1 and TRBJ1-4; 7 nucleotides line up with TRBD1. Germline V gene sequence: CDR1 KGHDR, CDR2 SFDVKD. V lost 1 base and J lost 3; bases outside the gene matches: 13. The CDR3 length is 19 residues.

In this sample, this clonotype turned up a few times. The chain combines TRBV20-1 with TRBJ2-3, with 8 bases fitting TRBD2. The CDR3 runs 19 residues. Germline lookup yields CDR1 DFQATT and CDR2 SNEGSKA (reference sequence). After removal of 1 base from V and 2 bases from J, the junction contained 17 bases not matched to a gene. CDR3 DNA sequence: TGCAGTGCTAGAGCTGGTCTAGCGGGTCTCCCTTTCCTCACAGATACGCAGTATTTT. Translating gives CSARAGLAGLPFLTDTQYF.

This clonotype showed up many times. V and J are TRBV11-2 and TRBJ2-7; TRBD2 agrees at 9 bases. The germline V gene has CDR1 SGHAT and CDR2 FQNNGV. This CDR3 has 12 amino acids. V shed 3 bases, J shed 6 bases, and the junction held 0 bases outside the gene matches. The CDR3 reads CASSFSGSEQYF. CDR3 in DNA: TGTGCCAGCAGCTTTAGCGGGAGCGAGCAGTACTTC.

This clonotype was recorded at least ten times. The V gene is TRBV29-1, the J gene TRBJ2-2; D remains unclear. Germline loops: CDR1 SQVTM, CDR2 ANQGSEA. The CDR3 is made up of 11 amino acids. V shed 6 bases and J shed 7 bases, with 9 bases lying between them. The CDR3 sequence: CSVGLGGELFF. The CDR3 DNA reads TGCAGCGTCGGTTTAGGCGGGGAGCTGTTTTTT.

This clonotype was found a few times. The chain links TRBV6-1 to TRBJ1-6; no clear D. Germline V gene lookup returns CDR1 MNHNS and CDR2 SASEGT. V dropped 5 bases and J dropped 0 bases, with 8 bases sitting between them. The CDR3 has 15 amino acids. CDR3 amino acids: CASSPDGSYNSPLHF. The CDR3 nucleotides read TGTGCCAGCAGTCCAGACGGCTCCTATAATTCACCCCTCCACTTT.

This rearrangement joins TRBV12-3 or TRBV12-4 to TRBJ2-5; 10 nucleotides agree with TRBD2. V was clipped by 5 bases and J by 7 bases; unmatched bases: 10. The CDR3 loop spans 15 amino acids. CDR3 region: CASSTQAGGTGTQYF. CDR3 DNA sequence: TGTGCCAGCAGTACCCAAGCGGGAGGGACCGGGACCCAGTACTTC.

The table lists this clonotype with many counts. This sequence joins TRBV29-1 and TRBJ2-1; 11 nucleotides line up with TRBD2. The V and J ends lost 8 bases and 4 bases, in that order; junction bases with no gene match: 10. The germline V gene has CDR1 SQVTM and CDR2 ANQGSEA. The CDR3 is 15 residues long. The CDR3 sequence: CSPTSGRLSYNEQFF. The CDR3, as DNA: TGCAGCCCAACTAGCGGGAGACTGTCGTACAATGAGCAGTTCTTC.

This clonotype came up a few times. This chain links TRBV5-1 with TRBJ2-5, with D possibly being TRBD1 or TRBD2 (5 bases each). V lost 0 bases and J lost 4, with 13 bases in between. This CDR3 is 15 amino acids long. Per germline, CDR1 SGHRS and CDR2 YFSETQ. CDR3 DNA sequence: TGCGCCAGCAGCTTGGCTGGGGGAGTGGGAGAGACCCAGTACTTC. It is translated as CASSLAGGVGETQYF.

The chain links TRBV12-5 to TRBJ2-2, with a possible D match to TRBD2 (5 bases). V gave up 5 bases and J gave up 8 bases, with 12 bases separating them. This CDR3 spans 13 amino acids. Germline V CDR1 and CDR2: LGHNT, FRNRAP. The chain's CDR3 is CASGPILEGELFF. For the CDR3, the DNA is TGTGCTAGTGGTCCTATACTAGAAGGGGAGCTGTTTTTT.